This passage covers 6 T cell receptor beta chains from one sample sequenced in a study of regulatory T cells in long-lasting Graves disease. Arm-PCR of CDR3 regions and iRepertoire HTBI primers were the basis on which TCR beta libraries were built. MiXCR was run by TCRdb on the multiplex PCR reads, yielding one entry per CDR3 protein. The table records hundreds of thousands of distinct CDR3 sequences, roughly 15% of them present only once. The time point: newly diagnosed GD, antithyroid drugs for less than 3 months. The TCR library used RNA extracted from PBMCs. This sample also appeared in a second study, on T cells in Graves' hyperthyroidism and ophthalmopathy.

Sequencing used peripheral blood mononuclear cells (PBMCs), obtained at new diagnosis, from a patient treated with antithyroid drugs. These receptors were collected from a woman aged 25-40 years with Graves disease.

The table lists this clonotype with a few counts. The chain combines TRBV5-1 with TRBJ2-5; unclear D gene. The CDR3 is 14 amino acids. Germline CDR1 reads SGHRS; CDR2 reads YFSETQ. V lost 3 bases to trimming and J lost 0 bases, with 9 bases between them. The CDR3 DNA sequence: TGCGCCAGCAGCTCGGACGGGTACCAAGAGACCCAGTACTTC. Translating gives CASSSDGYQETQYF.

This clonotype was seen only a few times. The chain recombines TRBV10-3 with TRBJ2-7; TRBD1 or TRBD2 may be the D gene (6 bases each). The CDR3 consists of 20 residues. The V gene lost 0 bases and the J gene lost 0 bases, with 24 bases spanning the gap. Per germline, CDR1 ENHRY and CDR2 SYGVKD. In DNA form, the CDR3 reads TGTGCCATCAGTGAGTCGATATTTGCAGGGGAGGCAAGTGGCTCCTACGAGCAGTACTTC. Its translation is CAISESIFAGEASGSYEQYF.

This clonotype was seen just once. The genes are TRBV7-2 and TRBJ2-7; 15 positions match TRBD2. Germline CDR1 and CDR2: SGHTA and FQGNSA. The CDR3 length is 17 residues. The V gene end was trimmed by 1 base and the J gene end by 7 bases; junction bases not matched to a gene: 8. The DNA for the CDR3 is TGTGCCAGCAGCTTAGAAGGGACTAGCGGGAGGTGGTGGGAGCAGTACTTC. This gives the protein CASSLEGTSGRWWEQYF.

There are a few counts of this clonotype. The chain combines TRBV7-9 with TRBJ1-2, with TRBD1 matching 9 bases. The V and J ends lost 5 bases and 1 base, in that order; junction bases with no gene match: 8. Per germline, CDR1 SEHNR and CDR2 FQNEAQ (reference sequence). The CDR3 extends over 16 amino acids. Here the CDR3 reads CASSGMDRGGNYGYTF. As DNA, the CDR3 is TGTGCCAGCAGCGGGATGGACAGGGGCGGTAACTATGGCTACACCTTC.

This clonotype was counted ten times or more. This chain joins TRBV20-1 and TRBJ2-3; 10 nucleotides agree with TRBD2. Germline V lookup: CDR1 DFQATT, CDR2 SNEGSKA (reference sequence). V was clipped by 1 base and J by 4 bases; unmatched bases: 5. This CDR3 has 15 amino acids. The CDR3 DNA follows: TGCAGTGCTAGAGTCAGCGGGAGGGATCCAGATACGCAGTATTTT. Its translation: CSARVSGRDPDTQYF.

A few counts support this clonotype. The chain uses TRBV30 and TRBJ2-3; 7 positions agree with TRBD2. The CDR3 covers 14 residues. CDR1 and CDR2 from the germline V gene are GTSNPN and SVGIG (reference sequence). The trim removed 4 bases at V and 0 bases at J, leaving 4 bases unmatched. The CDR3 coding sequence is TGTGCCTGGACGTGGGGGGGAAGCACAGATACGCAGTATTTT. Translating it yields CAWTWGGSTDTQYF.